A single sample is the source of the 31 T cell receptor beta chains below, sequenced in a study of spatial heterogeneity in lung cancer. The time point was: sample taken at primary tumor resection. Researchers sequenced whole RNA taken from tumor, nontumor lung or frozen PBMC without sorting. TCRdb used MiXCR to reprocess the 5' RACE reads, holding one entry per CDR3 protein. The sample lists roughly 60,000 distinct CDR3 sequences, about 8% occurring once. The specimen was PBMCs, collected at surgery. These receptor sequences come from a female donor with early-stage non-small cell lung cancer.

The table lists this clonotype with many counts. The chain carries TRBV29-1 and TRBJ2-6; TRBD1 is a possible D gene (5 bases). Deletions cut 7 bases from V and 1 base from J, with 14 bases between. Germline V lookup: CDR1 SQVTM, CDR2 ANQGSEA. This CDR3 has 15 residues. In DNA form, the CDR3 reads TGCAGCGCCTCCTCAGGGTTGTCTGGGGCCAACGTCCTGACTTTC. Translating gives CSASSGLSGANVLTF.

This clonotype was found a few times. This sequence joins TRBV2 and TRBJ1-6; no firm D call. This CDR3 comprises 17 residues. Trimming pared 4 bases from V and 2 bases from J, leaving 15 bases between. From germline, CDR1 is SNHLY and CDR2 FYNNEI. The CDR3 sequence is CASSGLWESTYNSPLHF. Written as DNA, the CDR3 is TGTGCCAGCAGTGGTTTATGGGAAAGTACCTATAATTCACCCCTCCACTTT.

V and J are TRBV10-3 and TRBJ1-5; 9 bases line up with TRBD1. CDR3 length: 16 amino acids. The V gene's germline CDR1 is ENHRY and CDR2 SYGVKD. V lost 6 bases to trimming and J lost 6 bases; unmatched junction nucleotides: 12. CDR3 nucleotides: TGTGCCATCAGATCTGACCGGGACAGGGTACTTCAGCCCCAGCATTTT. It codes for CAIRSDRDRVLQPQHF.

This clonotype was observed at least ten times. The chain has TRBV24-1 and TRBJ2-2; 7 nucleotides agree with TRBD1. Germline V lookup: CDR1 KGHDR, CDR2 SFDVKD. The CDR3 has 17 residues. With 0 bases clipped from V and 0 bases from J, the junction kept 3 bases outside the gene matches. CDR3 nucleotide sequence: TGTGCCACCAGTGATTTGCGGCAGGGGGCGAACACCGGGGAGCTGTTTTTT. Its protein is CATSDLRQGANTGELFF.

This clonotype was recorded many times. The CDR3, as DNA: TGCAGTGCTAGTTTCAGGGCCAAGGGGCAACTGTTTTTT. It yields the protein CSASFRAKGQLFF. The rearrangement joins TRBV20-1 to TRBJ1-4; a possible D gene is TRBD1 (5 bases). The CDR3 is 13 amino acids. Trimming took 3 bases from V and 12 from J, leaving 17 bases between them. CDR1 and CDR2 (germline): DFQATT, SNEGSKA (reference sequence).

V usage is TRBV10-2 and J usage is TRBJ1-1; a possible D gene is TRBD1 (5 bases). Trimming stripped 4 bases from V and 5 bases from J, with 11 bases between. Per germline, CDR1 WSHSY and CDR2 SAAADI. The CDR3 has 13 amino acids. CDR3: CASSGSGETEAFF. The CDR3, as DNA: TGCGCCAGCAGTGGCTCGGGGGAAACTGAAGCTTTCTTT.

This clonotype turned up a few times. The gene calls are TRBV10-3 and TRBJ2-1, with 10 positions matching TRBD2. CDR1 is ENHRY and CDR2 is SYGVKD in the germline V gene. Trimming removed 3 bases from V and 7 bases from J; junction bases left unmatched: 9. The CDR3 consists of 16 residues. CDR3: CAISDFSGRAYNEQFF. The CDR3, as DNA: TGTGCCATCAGTGATTTCAGCGGGAGGGCATATAATGAGCAGTTCTTC.

The sample holds many counts of this clonotype. The CDR3 DNA sequence: TGCGCCAGCAGCCTTCAAGGACAGGGAAGCACAGATACGCAGTATTTT. Its translation is CASSLQGQGSTDTQYF. The V gene is TRBV5-1, the J gene TRBJ2-3; 8 bases align to TRBD1. Germline CDR1 reads SGHRS; CDR2 reads YFSETQ. CDR3 length: 16 residues. Trimming removed 4 bases from V and 0 bases from J; junction bases left unmatched: 7.

A few counts support this clonotype. This chain joins TRBV5-1 and TRBJ2-2, with D maybe TRBD2 (5 bases). The germline CDR1 and CDR2 sequences are SGHRS and YFSETQ. The CDR3 covers 16 residues. The germline V and J ends were trimmed by 1 base and 0 bases, with 10 bases remaining between them. The CDR3 DNA sequence: TGCGCCAGCAGCTTGAGCCTAGCAGCGAACACCGGGGAGCTGTTTTTT. It yields the protein CASSLSLAANTGELFF.

This chain links TRBV11-3 with TRBJ2-2, with D maybe TRBD1 (6 bases). CDR1 SGHNT and CDR2 YENEEA come from the germline V gene. V was cut by 6 bases and J by 2 bases, with 10 bases left in between. This CDR3 contains 14 residues. CDR3 loop: CASRPRGNTGELFF. The CDR3 DNA sequence: TGTGCCAGCAGGCCCAGGGGAAACACCGGGGAGCTGTTTTTT.

The genes are TRBV12-3 or TRBV12-4 and TRBJ2-7; no clear D. This CDR3 has 13 amino acids. Trimming cost V 1 base and J 6 bases, with 10 bases left between them. The CDR3 reads CASSLGRFGEQYV. DNA for the CDR3: TGTGCCAGCAGTTTAGGCAGGTTTGGCGAGCAGTACGTC.

This clonotype came up a few times. The genes are TRBV11-2 and TRBJ1-1; D is undetermined. The CDR3 spans 13 residues. Germline loops: CDR1 SGHAT, CDR2 FQNNGV. Trimming removed 1 base at V and 6 bases at J, with 9 bases between. CDR3 DNA sequence: TGTGCCAGCAGCTTAGGCGGCCATTCTGAAGCTTTCTTT. The encoded protein is CASSLGGHSEAFF.

The sample holds a few counts of this clonotype. The chain couples TRBV24-1 to TRBJ1-1, with D unclear. This CDR3 has 14 residues. V lost 3 bases, J lost 1 base, and 8 bases lay in between. The germline V gene encodes CDR1 KGHDR and CDR2 SFDVKD. The CDR3: CATSDPGENTEAFF. For the CDR3, the DNA is TGTGCCACCAGTGATCCCGGGGAGAACACTGAAGCTTTCTTT.

This chain connects TRBV12-3 or TRBV12-4 to TRBJ1-1; D is possibly TRBD1 (5 bases). The V and J ends lost 3 bases and 6 bases respectively, with 11 bases between them. This CDR3 has 13 amino acids. In DNA form, the CDR3 reads TGTGCCAGCAGTTTGCTGGACAAGTCTGAAGCTTTCTTT. It translates to CASSLLDKSEAFF.

This clonotype was picked up many times. The rearrangement joins TRBV5-1 to TRBJ2-5, with 11 nucleotides matching TRBD2. The CDR3 totals 15 residues. Germline lookup yields CDR1 SGHRS and CDR2 YFSETQ. Trimming took 0 bases from V and 5 from J; bases not matched to a gene: 3. The CDR3 nucleotides are TGCGCCAGCAGCTTGGGGGGACTAGCGGTGGAGACCCAGTACTTC. Its protein product is CASSLGGLAVETQYF.

The gene calls are TRBV19 and TRBJ2-4; 8 nucleotides align to TRBD1. V trimming: 5 bases; J trimming: 2 bases; junction bases outside the gene matches: 11. This CDR3 has 17 residues. Germline values: CDR1 LNHDA, CDR2 SQIVND (reference sequence). The CDR3, as DNA: TGTGCCAGTAGTCTTCGGACAGGGATTGCGACCAAAAACATTCAGTACTTC. It encodes CASSLRTGIATKNIQYF. Based on the CDR3 plus reference TRBV19 and TRBJ2-4, the full variable domain is DGGITQSPKYLFRKEGQNVTLSCEQNLNHDAMYWYRQDPGQGLRLIYYSQIVNDFQKGDIAEGYSVSREKKESFPLTVTSAQKNPTAFYLCASSLRTGIATKNIQYFGAGTRLSVL.

This clonotype was picked up a small number of times. The chain employs TRBV5-1 and TRBJ2-3, with 12 nucleotides matching TRBD2. The V segment lost 4 bases and the J segment 5 bases; nucleotides outside the gene matches: 8. The CDR3 consists of 16 residues. The germline CDR1 and CDR2 sequences are SGHRS and YFSETQ. The CDR3 nucleotides read TGCGCCAGCAGCCCATCACTAGCGGGGGGCGGAGATACGCAGTATTTT. Its translation: CASSPSLAGGGDTQYF.

This clonotype occurred a few times. The chain uses TRBV4-1 and TRBJ2-2, with D uncertain. V was cut by 0 bases and J by 4 bases, with 6 bases left in between. This CDR3 has 14 amino acids. The germline V gene encodes CDR1 MGHRA and CDR2 YSYEKL. DNA for the CDR3: TGCGCCAGCAGCCAAGAGGGCTTCACCGGGGAGCTGTTTTTT. It specifies CASSQEGFTGELFF.

This clonotype was seen many times. The V call is TRBV9, the J call TRBJ2-1; D unresolved. Germline CDR1 reads SGDLS; CDR2 reads YYNGEE. The V end was cut by 0 bases, the J end by 8 bases, with 6 bases between. The CDR3 sequence is 12 residues long. CDR3 region: CASSVGGDEQFF. The CDR3 DNA follows: TGTGCCAGCAGCGTAGGAGGAGATGAGCAGTTCTTC.

This clonotype was seen many times. The DNA is omitted, as the CDR3 cannot be located on it reliably, and the CDR3 follows TCRdb's listing. CDR3 in amino acids: CASSSSTGVNYGYTF. The genes are TRBV28 and TRBJ1-2; the table's D call of TRBD1 was not tested on the DNA. The length of the CDR3 is 15 amino acids, counting both ends. Looked up from germline, CDR1 is MDHEN and CDR2 is SYDVKM.

This rearrangement joins TRBV6-1 to TRBJ1-6; the D gene is possibly TRBD1 (5 bases). This CDR3 region has 17 residues. Looked up from germline, CDR1 is MNHNS and CDR2 is SASEGT. The V end was cut by 3 bases, the J end by 5 bases, with 17 bases between. Written as DNA, the CDR3 is TGTGCCAGCAGTGACACCACTCGGAGCAGGGATAATTCACCCCTCCACTTT. It yields the protein CASSDTTRSRDNSPLHF.

There are a few counts of this clonotype. The chain couples TRBV29-1 to TRBJ2-7; maybe TRBD2 (5 bases). Germline V gives CDR1 SQVTM, CDR2 ANQGSEA. V gave up 5 bases and J gave up 2 bases, with 13 bases separating them. CDR3 length: 13 residues. The CDR3 is CSVSHGEPYEQYF. DNA for the CDR3: TGCAGCGTTTCTCACGGGGAGCCCTACGAGCAGTACTTC.

This rearrangement joins TRBV11-3 to TRBJ2-7; maybe TRBD2 (6 bases). Germline CDR1 is SGHNT and CDR2 is YENEEA. The V gene lost 5 bases and the J gene lost 7 bases, with 15 bases spanning the gap. The CDR3 loop spans 13 amino acids. The CDR3 region has the DNA TGTGCCAGCAGCGTTTTACACGGGGGAGAGCAGTACGTC. As protein: CASSVLHGGEQYV.

In its sample, this clonotype was seen many times. The CDR3 is CASSWPPGGPTDTQYF. DNA for the CDR3: TGTGCCAGCAGTTGGCCCCCGGGAGGGCCCACAGATACGCAGTATTTT. The chain uses TRBV28 and TRBJ2-3, with 8 bases that match TRBD2. V trimming: 4 bases; J trimming: 2 bases; junction bases outside the gene matches: 8. The CDR3 sequence is 16 residues long. Germline V gives CDR1 MDHEN, CDR2 SYDVKM.

This clonotype was observed many times. The rearrangement links TRBV11-3 to TRBJ1-5; no definite D call. CDR3 length: 14 amino acids. Trimming left V 9 bases short and J 5 bases short, with 17 bases between. Germline CDR1 and CDR2: SGHNT and YENEEA. In nucleotides, the CDR3 is TGTGCCAGGAAGCCGGCTTCTCAGGATCAGCCCCAGCATTTT. Protein sequence: CARKPASQDQPQHF.

This clonotype was detected ten times or more. The chain uses TRBV7-9 and TRBJ2-7; no firm D call. Trimming took 5 bases from V and 0 from J, leaving 5 bases between them. The CDR3 consists of 12 residues. Germline CDR1 and CDR2: SEHNR and FQNEAQ (reference sequence). CDR3 amino acids: CASSPLSYEQYV. CDR3 DNA: TGTGCCAGCAGCCCCCTCTCCTACGAGCAGTACGTC.

The gene calls are TRBV28 and TRBJ2-7, with 7 positions matching TRBD1. The ends lost 8 bases at V and 7 bases at J; junction bases unmatched: 14. In germline, CDR1 is MDHEN, CDR2 SYDVKM. The CDR3 has 14 residues. CDR3 amino acids: CASGPQGTWGEQYV. Written as DNA, the CDR3 is TGTGCCAGCGGACCACAGGGGACATGGGGGGAGCAGTACGTC.

This clonotype was seen a handful of times. This chain links TRBV6-6 with TRBJ1-6; possibly TRBD1 for D (6 bases). The CDR3 has 14 residues. Germline CDR1 MNHNY, CDR2 SVGAGI (reference sequence). V lost 0 bases and J lost 6, with 6 bases in between. The DNA of the CDR3 is TGTGCCAGCAGTTACTCGGACAGTAATTCACCCCTCCACTTT. Translation: CASSYSDSNSPLHF.

This clonotype was observed many times. The chain links TRBV4-2 to TRBJ2-1; a weak D match, TRBD1 (5 bases). This CDR3 is 16 amino acids long. Germline V gives CDR1 LGHNA, CDR2 YNFKEQ. Trimming shortened V by 0 bases and J by 2 bases, and 11 bases separated the two germline ends. In nucleotides, the CDR3 is TGTGCCAGCAGCCAAGATTGGACATCCCCCTACAATGAGCAGTTCTTC. Translated: CASSQDWTSPYNEQFF.

This clonotype was seen repeatedly, ten times or more. The V call is TRBV7-2, the J call TRBJ1-2; TRBD1 is a possible D gene (6 bases). Trimming stripped 8 bases from V and 4 bases from J, with 17 bases between. CDR1 is SGHTA and CDR2 is FQGNSA in the germline V gene. The CDR3 covers 14 residues. CDR3 loop: CASGRGGTPYGYTF. CDR3 bases: TGTGCCAGCGGCAGAGGGGGGACACCCTATGGCTACACCTTC.

This clonotype was detected ten times or more. The chain couples TRBV9 to TRBJ2-7, with a possible D match to TRBD2 (5 bases). Germline-derived CDR1 and CDR2 are SGDLS and YYNGEE. Trimming shortened V by 0 bases and J by 7 bases, and 8 bases separated the two germline ends. The CDR3 spans 12 residues. Here the CDR3 reads CASSVAGSEQYF. CDR3 nucleotides: TGTGCCAGCAGCGTAGCGGGGTCGGAGCAGTACTTC. The full variable domain, its missing parts supplied by reference TRBV9 and TRBJ2-7, is DSGVTQTPKHLITATGQRVTLRCSPRSGDLSVYWYQQSLDQGLQFLIQYYNGEERAKGNILERFSAQQFPDLHSELNLSSLELGDSALYFCASSVAGSEQYFGPGTRLTVT.